Listed below are T cell receptor beta chains from one sample, sequenced in a study of human T cells and chemical hapten exposure. Using its own MiXCR run on the RACE reads, TCRdb lists one record per CDR3 protein. This sample has approximately 32,000 distinct CDR3 sequences; nearly 6% occur once, and the top ten carry 5.6%. This specimen consisted of whole blood, obtained in connection with sensitization to the hapten diphenylcyclopropenone (DPC). The source of these receptors is a man younger than 40 with alopecia areata. Some clones in this sample may be carry-over from other donors' samples. CDR3s include the opening cysteine and the closing phenylalanine or tryptophan. The order of the fields is clone size, D gene, V gene, J gene, CDR3 DNA, CDR3 protein. A D gene is named only where the DNA matches it firmly. Size is omitted from some rows. Given values are once, few, many or a class for expanded clones.

size: many
D: NA
V: TRBV12-3/TRBV12-4
J: TRBJ2-7
DNA: TGTGCCAGCACCCTAGGGGTTTCCTCCCACGAGCAGTACTTC
CDR3: CASTLGVSSHEQYF

size: many
D: NA
V: TRBV29-1
J: TRBJ2-1
DNA: TGCAGCGTTGAGCATCGGGACAATGAGCAGTTCTTC
CDR3: CSVEHRDNEQFF

size: many
D: NA
V: TRBV6-2/TRBV6-3
J: TRBJ2-7
DNA: TGTGCCACCCAACCCCCGACATACGAGCAGTACTTC
CDR3: CATQPPTYEQYF

size: many
D: TRBD2
V: TRBV20-1
J: TRBJ2-1
DNA: TGCAGTGCTCGTAGCGGGAGAAGAGACTACAATGAGCAGTTCTTC
CDR3: CSARSGRRDYNEQFF

size: many
D: NA
V: TRBV12-3/TRBV12-4
J: TRBJ2-4
DNA: TGTGCCAGCAGTCGACCCTTAGCCAAAAACATTCAGTACTTC
CDR3: CASSRPLAKNIQYF

size: many
D: TRBD1
V: TRBV12-3/TRBV12-4
J: TRBJ2-7
DNA: TGTGCCAGCAGTTTAGACCAGGGGGCTGTCGAGCAGTACTTC
CDR3: CASSLDQGAVEQYF

size: many
D: NA
V: TRBV6-1
J: TRBJ2-2
DNA: TGTGCCAGCATCGAAGACACCGGGGAGCTGTTTTTT
CDR3: CASIEDTGELFF

size: many
D: NA
V: TRBV11-3
J: TRBJ2-5
DNA: TGTGCCAGCAGCTTTAGAGGGGGGGGAGAGACCCAGTACTTC
CDR3: CASSFRGGGETQYF

size: many
D: TRBD2
V: TRBV5-5
J: TRBJ2-3
DNA: TGTGCCAGCAGCTACCAACTAGCGGGGGGCACAGATACGCAGTATTTT
CDR3: CASSYQLAGGTDTQYF

size: many
D: TRBD2
V: TRBV10-3
J: TRBJ2-7
DNA: TGTGCCATCAGTTGGACTAGCGGCTCCTACGAGCAGTACTTC
CDR3: CAISWTSGSYEQYF

size: many
D: TRBD1
V: TRBV19
J: TRBJ2-5
DNA: TGTGCCAGTAGTGACAGGGGATACGAGACCCAGTACTTC
CDR3: CASSDRGYETQYF

size: many
D: NA
V: TRBV27
J: TRBJ1-1
DNA: TGTGCCAGCAGTTTAGGAGGGAGGGAAGCTTTCTTT
CDR3: CASSLGGREAFF

size: many
D: TRBD2
V: TRBV3-1
J: TRBJ2-3
DNA: TGTGCCAGCAGCCAACCGGGACTAGCGGTGGGCACAGATACGCAGTATTTT
CDR3: CASSQPGLAVGTDTQYF

size: many
D: TRBD1
V: TRBV9
J: TRBJ2-1
DNA: TGTGCCAGCAGCGGAAGGGACAGCTCCTACAATGAGCAGTTCTTC
CDR3: CASSGRDSSYNEQFF

size: many
D: TRBD2
V: TRBV12-3/TRBV12-4
J: TRBJ2-7
DNA: TGTGCCAGCAGTTTGACTAGCGGCTACGAGCAGTACTTC
CDR3: CASSLTSGYEQYF

size: many
D: TRBD1
V: TRBV7-2
J: TRBJ2-7
DNA: TGTGCCAGCAGCCATCCGACAGGGGCCCCTTACGAGCAGTACTTC
CDR3: CASSHPTGAPYEQYF

size: many
D: TRBD2
V: TRBV12-3/TRBV12-4
J: TRBJ2-1
DNA: TGTGCCAGCAGCGATTTAGCGGGGCGGTTCTTC
CDR3: CASSDLAGRFF

size: many
D: NA
V: TRBV29-1
J: TRBJ1-2
DNA: TGCAGCGTAGGCACCGTAGACTATGGCTACACCTTC
CDR3: CSVGTVDYGYTF

size: many
D: NA
V: TRBV20-1
J: TRBJ2-1
DNA: TGCAGTGCTAGAGATGGGGGGAGAGCCTACAATGAGCAGTTCTTC
CDR3: CSARDGGRAYNEQFF

size: few
D: NA
V: TRBV20-1
J: TRBJ2-7
DNA: TGCAGTGCTAGATCCAGCCTGCCGAGTTACGAGCAGTACTTC
CDR3: CSARSSLPSYEQYF

size: many
D: TRBD2
V: TRBV6-2/TRBV6-3
J: TRBJ2-7
DNA: TGTGCCAGCAGTTACTCCTACGGCAGTTACTCCTACGGACTAGCGGGTTCGAGCTCCTACGAGCAGTACTTC
CDR3: CASSYSYGSYSYGLAGSSSYEQYF

size: many
D: NA
V: TRBV6-8
J: TRBJ1-5
DNA: TGTGCCAGCATCATCGTCCGGTTAATAGAGCCCCAGCATTTT
CDR3: CASIIVRLIEPQHF

size: many
D: NA
V: TRBV30
J: TRBJ2-1
DNA: TGTGCCTGGAGGGAGACTAACTCCTACAATGAGCAGTTCTTC
CDR3: CAWRETNSYNEQFF

size: many
D: TRBD1
V: TRBV7-9
J: TRBJ1-4
DNA: TGTGCCAGCGCAGGGGGCCACGGTAATGGCCACGGTAATGAAAAACTGTTTTTT
CDR3: CASAGGHGNGHGNEKLFF

size: many
D: NA
V: TRBV12-3/TRBV12-4
J: TRBJ2-6
DNA: TGTGCCAGCAGATTCGACAGGGAGGGTCGTCTCCCGGGATCTGGGGCCAACGTCCTGACTTTC
CDR3: CASRFDREGRLPGSGANVLTF

size: NA
D: TRBD2
V: TRBV4-3
J: TRBJ2-5
DNA: TGCGCCAGCAGCCAAGAGGAACTCGGGAGGACTAGCGGAAATCAGTACTTC
CDR3: CASSQEELGRTSGNQYF

size: many
D: TRBD1
V: TRBV20-1
J: TRBJ2-6
DNA: TGCAGTGCTAGGGACAGGGTGACTGGGGCCAACGTCCTGACTTTC
CDR3: CSARDRVTGANVLTF

size: many
D: NA
V: TRBV12-3/TRBV12-4
J: TRBJ1-6
DNA: TGTGCCAGCAGCCGGTCGAATTCACCCCTCCACTTT
CDR3: CASSRSNSPLHF

size: many
D: NA
V: TRBV6-5
J: TRBJ2-1
DNA: TGTGCCAGCAGTTACTCGCCAGGGCGGGAGCAGTTCTTC
CDR3: CASSYSPGREQFF

size: many
D: NA
V: TRBV20-1
J: TRBJ2-5
DNA: TGCAGTGCTCCGGGCCTCCGGGAGACCCAGTACTTC
CDR3: CSAPGLRETQYF

size: many
D: NA
V: TRBV2
J: TRBJ2-3
DNA: TGTGCCAGCAGCCGCGAGGTAGGCGGTGGCGATACGCAGTATTTT
CDR3: CASSREVGGGDTQYF

size: many
D: NA
V: TRBV30
J: TRBJ2-3
DNA: TGTGCCTGGGAGCCTGTAGATACGCAGTATTTT
CDR3: CAWEPVDTQYF

size: many
D: TRBD2
V: TRBV6-2/TRBV6-3
J: TRBJ2-5
DNA: TGTGCCAGCAGGTCTAGCGGGGGGAAAGAGACCCAGTACTTC
CDR3: CASRSSGGKETQYF

size: many
D: NA
V: TRBV18
J: TRBJ2-5
DNA: TGTGCCAGCTCACCAGTGGGCCAAGAGACCCAGTACTTC
CDR3: CASSPVGQETQYF

size: many
D: NA
V: TRBV6-1
J: TRBJ2-2
DNA: TGTGCCAGCAGTGAAGCGAGTTACAACACCGGGGAGCTGTTTTTT
CDR3: CASSEASYNTGELFF

size: many
D: TRBD1
V: TRBV6-5
J: TRBJ1-1
DNA: TGTGCCAGCAGTTACTCGCCGACCTACGTGACAGGGCAGAACACTGAAGCTTTCTTT
CDR3: CASSYSPTYVTGQNTEAFF

size: many
D: NA
V: TRBV29-1
J: TRBJ2-5
DNA: TGCAGCGCCCGAACTGGTTGGCAGATGGGCCAAGAGACCCAGTACTTC
CDR3: CSARTGWQMGQETQYF

size: many
D: NA
V: TRBV20-1
J: TRBJ1-1
DNA: TGCAGTGCCCCGGGGTTGAACACTGAAGCTTTCTTT
CDR3: CSAPGLNTEAFF

size: many
D: NA
V: TRBV20-1
J: TRBJ1-6
DNA: TGCAGTGCTAGAGGGGGCGGACAGCCTTATAATTCACCCCTCCACTTT
CDR3: CSARGGGQPYNSPLHF

size: many
D: NA
V: TRBV11-2
J: TRBJ2-1
DNA: TGTGCCAGCAGCTTAGTCGGGGGAGGCCCGGCGGGTGAGCAGTTCTTC
CDR3: CASSLVGGGPAGEQFF

size: many
D: NA
V: TRBV6-5
J: TRBJ2-1
DNA: TGTGCCAGCAGGCCCGTGCAGGGCGCTGGTTACAATGAGCAGTTCTTC
CDR3: CASRPVQGAGYNEQFF

size: many
D: NA
V: TRBV5-4
J: TRBJ1-1
DNA: TGTGCCAGCAGCTTAGCTATGGCAGTCGAGATCAACACTGAAGCTTTCTTT
CDR3: CASSLAMAVEINTEAFF

size: many
D: NA
V: TRBV10-2
J: TRBJ2-1
DNA: TGCGCCAGCATGCCGAGCTCCTACAATGAGCAGTTCTTC
CDR3: CASMPSSYNEQFF

size: many
D: NA
V: TRBV18
J: TRBJ1-1
DNA: TGTGCCAGCTCACCCTCGTCGGGACGGAGCACTGAAGCTTTCTTT
CDR3: CASSPSSGRSTEAFF

size: many
D: NA
V: TRBV6-2/TRBV6-3
J: TRBJ2-6
DNA: TGTGCCAGCAGTACGACGGTCTCTGGGGCCAACGTCCTGACTTTC
CDR3: CASSTTVSGANVLTF

size: many
D: NA
V: TRBV5-1
J: TRBJ2-2
DNA: TGCGCCAGCAGCTCCCTGGCGACCGGGGAGCTGTTTTTT
CDR3: CASSSLATGELFF

size: medium-sized
D: NA
V: TRBV2
J: TRBJ2-1
DNA: TGTGCCAGCAAAGTCGACAGTAGCTCCTACAATGAGCAGTTCTTC
CDR3: CASKVDSSSYNEQFF